This T cell receptor beta chain came from a study of OX40 agonist ivuxolimab in advanced cancers. The germline V gene has CDR1 MNHEY and CDR2 SVGAGI. Trimming left V 5 bases short and J 4 bases short, with 8 bases between. The CDR3 has 12 residues. The method was immunoSEQ multiplex PCR; TCRdb's version includes in-frame clones alone and lacks a portion of them. Here the sample spans approximately 62,000 clones, around 92% being singletons. The sequencing here drew on CD4+ or CD8+ T cells sorted from blood, taken in a trial of the OX40 agonist ivuxolimab. The chain joins TRBV6-5 to TRBJ1-1; D is undetermined. The receptor's source is an adult with an advanced solid tumor such as melanoma, head and neck, liver or kidney cancer. CDR3 in amino acids: CASSRSGTEAFF. The CDR3, as DNA: TGTGCCAGCAGTAGGTCTGGCACTGAAGCTTTCTTT.